This T cell receptor beta chain was captured in a study of cytomegalovirus exposure and HLA in healthy donors. 60 Vbeta and 13 Jbeta primers were used in PCR. TCRdb's table, derived via immunoSEQ multiplex PCR, lists solely in-frame clones and lacks some. The top ten clones hold 4% of a sample with 100,000 or so clones, more than 75% of them seen once. Trimming removed 3 bases at V and 3 bases at J, with 12 bases between. Per germline, CDR1 MNHEY and CDR2 SMNVEV (reference sequence). The CDR3 is made up of 15 amino acids. V gene TRBV27 combines with J gene TRBJ1-5; D not certain. The material sequenced was PBMCs. This clonotype originated in a woman aged 45-59 years in good health and CMV-seropositive. In DNA form, the CDR3 reads TGTGCCAGCAGTTTTACCTCGGGGTACAATCAGCCCCAGCATTTT. Translating it yields CASSFTSGYNQPQHF.